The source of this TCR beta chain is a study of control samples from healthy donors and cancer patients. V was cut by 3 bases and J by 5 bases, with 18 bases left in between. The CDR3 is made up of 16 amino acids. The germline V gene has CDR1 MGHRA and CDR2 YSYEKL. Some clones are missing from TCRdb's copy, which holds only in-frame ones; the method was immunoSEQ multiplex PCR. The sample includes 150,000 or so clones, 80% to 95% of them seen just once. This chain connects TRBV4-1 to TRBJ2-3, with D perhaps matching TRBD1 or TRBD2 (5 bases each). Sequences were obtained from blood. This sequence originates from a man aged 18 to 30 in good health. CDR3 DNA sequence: TGCGCCAGCAGCCAGGGCCCGGGACCCAGCGTAGATACGCAGTATTTT. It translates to CASSQGPGPSVDTQYF.